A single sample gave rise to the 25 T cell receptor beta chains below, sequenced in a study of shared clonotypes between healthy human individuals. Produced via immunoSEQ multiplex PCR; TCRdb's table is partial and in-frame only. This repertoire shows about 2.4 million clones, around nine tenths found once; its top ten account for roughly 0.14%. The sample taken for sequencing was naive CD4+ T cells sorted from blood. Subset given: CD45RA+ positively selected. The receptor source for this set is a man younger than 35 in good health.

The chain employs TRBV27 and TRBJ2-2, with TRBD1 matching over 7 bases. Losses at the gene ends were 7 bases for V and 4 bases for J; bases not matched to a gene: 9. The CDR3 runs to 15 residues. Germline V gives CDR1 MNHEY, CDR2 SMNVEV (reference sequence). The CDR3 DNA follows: TGTGCCAGCACCCTACAGGGGAAAGGCACCGGGGAGCTGTTTTTT. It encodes CASTLQGKGTGELFF.

CDR3 amino acids: CATSRGAGGTQYF. CDR3 nucleotide sequence: TGTGCCACCAGCAGAGGGGCGGGTGGGACCCAGTACTTC. This chain uses TRBV15 with TRBJ2-5; D is perhaps TRBD2 (5 bases). Germline V gene lookup returns CDR1 LNHNV and CDR2 YYDKDF (reference sequence). With 1 base removed from V and 7 bases from J, the gap between germline ends came to 10 bases. There are 13 residues in the CDR3.

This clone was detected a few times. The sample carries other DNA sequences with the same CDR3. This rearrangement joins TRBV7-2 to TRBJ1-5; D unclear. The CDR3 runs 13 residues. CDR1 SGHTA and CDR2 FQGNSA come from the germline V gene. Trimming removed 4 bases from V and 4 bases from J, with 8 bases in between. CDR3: CASSSGPNQPQHF. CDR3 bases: TGTGCCAGCAGCTCGGGCCCTAATCAGCCCCAGCATTTT.

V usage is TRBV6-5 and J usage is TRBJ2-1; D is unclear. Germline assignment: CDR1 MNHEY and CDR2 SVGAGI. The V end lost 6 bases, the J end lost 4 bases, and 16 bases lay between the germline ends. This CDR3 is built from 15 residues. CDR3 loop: CASRPTLGPYNEQFF. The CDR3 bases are TGTGCCAGCAGGCCGACCCTTGGTCCTTACAATGAGCAGTTCTTC.

The CDR3 protein is CASSLDGLDTDTQYF. The CDR3 DNA is TGTGCCAGCAGCTTAGATGGACTAGACACAGATACGCAGTATTTT. The chain couples TRBV11-2 to TRBJ2-3, with 7 positions matching TRBD2. Germline trimming cut 0 bases from V and 2 bases from J; bases unmatched to any gene: 2. This CDR3 region has 15 residues. Looked up from germline, CDR1 is SGHAT and CDR2 is FQNNGV.

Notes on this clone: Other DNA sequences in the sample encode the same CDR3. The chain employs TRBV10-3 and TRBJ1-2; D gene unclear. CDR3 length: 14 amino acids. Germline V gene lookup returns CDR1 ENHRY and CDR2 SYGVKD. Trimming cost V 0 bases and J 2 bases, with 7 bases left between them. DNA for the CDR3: TGTGCCATCAGTGAGTCGGGTGGGAACTATGGCTACACCTTC. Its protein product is CAISESGGNYGYTF.

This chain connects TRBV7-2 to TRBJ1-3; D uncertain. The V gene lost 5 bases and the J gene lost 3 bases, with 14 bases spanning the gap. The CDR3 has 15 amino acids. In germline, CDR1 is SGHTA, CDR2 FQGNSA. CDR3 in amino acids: CASSVRAGYGNTIYF. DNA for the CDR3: TGTGCCAGCAGCGTCCGGGCTGGGTATGGAAACACCATATATTTT.

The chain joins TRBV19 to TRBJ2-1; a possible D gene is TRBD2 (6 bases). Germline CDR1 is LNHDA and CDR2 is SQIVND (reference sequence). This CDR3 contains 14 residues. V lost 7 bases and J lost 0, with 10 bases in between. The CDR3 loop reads CASKTGVSYNEQFF. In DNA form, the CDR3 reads TGTGCCAGTAAAACGGGGGTCTCCTACAATGAGCAGTTCTTC.

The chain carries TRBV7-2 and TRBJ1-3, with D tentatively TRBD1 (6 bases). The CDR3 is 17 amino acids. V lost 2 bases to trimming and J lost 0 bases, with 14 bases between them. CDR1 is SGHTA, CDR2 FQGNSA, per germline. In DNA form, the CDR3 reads TGTGCCAGCAGCTTATCCATGACAGGCATCTCTGGAAACACCATATATTTT. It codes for CASSLSMTGISGNTIYF.

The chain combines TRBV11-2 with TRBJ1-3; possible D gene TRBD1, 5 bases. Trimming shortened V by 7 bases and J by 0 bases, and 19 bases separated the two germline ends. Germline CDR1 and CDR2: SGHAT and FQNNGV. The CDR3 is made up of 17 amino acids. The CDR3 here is CASTRGESAGSGNTIYF. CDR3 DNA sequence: TGTGCCAGCACCCGGGGGGAGTCCGCAGGCTCTGGAAACACCATATATTTT.

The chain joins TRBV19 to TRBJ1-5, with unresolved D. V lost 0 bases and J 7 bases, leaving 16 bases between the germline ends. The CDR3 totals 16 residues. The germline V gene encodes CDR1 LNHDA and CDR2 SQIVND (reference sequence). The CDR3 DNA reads TGTGCCAGTAGTATAGATAAAGGCACCTCTCCCCAGCCCCAGCATTTT. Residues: CASSIDKGTSPQPQHF.

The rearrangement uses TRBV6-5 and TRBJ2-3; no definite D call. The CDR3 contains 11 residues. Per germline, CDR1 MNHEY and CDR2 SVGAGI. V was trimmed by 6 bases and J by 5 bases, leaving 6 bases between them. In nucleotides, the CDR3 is TGTGCCAGCAGCCAGAAAGATACGCAGTATTTT. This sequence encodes CASSQKDTQYF.

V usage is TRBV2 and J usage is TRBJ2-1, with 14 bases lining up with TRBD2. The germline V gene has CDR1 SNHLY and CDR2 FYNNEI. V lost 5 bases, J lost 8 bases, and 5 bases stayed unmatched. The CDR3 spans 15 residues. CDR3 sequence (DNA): TGTGCCAGCAGTTCGACTAGCGGGGGGGCATATGAGCAGTTCTTC. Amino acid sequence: CASSSTSGGAYEQFF.

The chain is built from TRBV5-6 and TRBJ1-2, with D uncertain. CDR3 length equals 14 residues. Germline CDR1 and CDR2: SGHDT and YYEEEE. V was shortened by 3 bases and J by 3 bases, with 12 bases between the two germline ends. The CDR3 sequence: CASSSLGSDYGYTF. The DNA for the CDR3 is TGTGCCAGCAGCTCTCTGGGGTCAGACTATGGCTACACCTTC.

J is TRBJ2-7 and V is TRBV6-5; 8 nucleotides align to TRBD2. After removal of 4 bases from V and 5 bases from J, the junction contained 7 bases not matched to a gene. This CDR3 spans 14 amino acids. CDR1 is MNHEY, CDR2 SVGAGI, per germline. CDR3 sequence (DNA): TGTGCCAGCAGTTCGGGGGGGGGTCCTCACGAGCAGTACTTC. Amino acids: CASSSGGGPHEQYF.

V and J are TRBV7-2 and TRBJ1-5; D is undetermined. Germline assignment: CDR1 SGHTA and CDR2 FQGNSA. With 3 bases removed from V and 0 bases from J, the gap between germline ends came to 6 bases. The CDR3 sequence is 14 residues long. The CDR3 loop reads CASSFGYSNQPQHF. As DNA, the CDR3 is TGTGCCAGCAGCTTTGGGTATAGCAATCAGCCCCAGCATTTT.

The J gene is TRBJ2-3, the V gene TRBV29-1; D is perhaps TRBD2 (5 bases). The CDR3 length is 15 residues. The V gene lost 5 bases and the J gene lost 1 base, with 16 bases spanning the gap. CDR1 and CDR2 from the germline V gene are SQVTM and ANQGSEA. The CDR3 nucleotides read TGCAGCGTTCGGCCAGCGGACTCGGGCACAGATACGCAGTATTTT. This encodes CSVRPADSGTDTQYF.

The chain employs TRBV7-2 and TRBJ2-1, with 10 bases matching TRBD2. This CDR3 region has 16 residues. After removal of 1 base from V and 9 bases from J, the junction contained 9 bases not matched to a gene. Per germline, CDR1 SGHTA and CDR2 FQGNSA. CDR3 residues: CASSLDASGSFREQFF. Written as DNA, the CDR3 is TGTGCCAGCAGCTTAGACGCTAGCGGGAGTTTCCGTGAGCAGTTCTTC.

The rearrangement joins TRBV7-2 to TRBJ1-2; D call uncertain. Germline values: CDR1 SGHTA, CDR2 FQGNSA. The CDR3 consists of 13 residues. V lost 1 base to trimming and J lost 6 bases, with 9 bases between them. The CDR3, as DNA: TGTGCCAGCAGCTTAGGAAGGGCGGATGGCTACACCTTC. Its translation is CASSLGRADGYTF.

CDR3 nucleotide sequence: TGTGCCAGCCGTGGGGGGCTGGGTCAGCCCCAGCATTTT. This gives the protein CASRGGLGQPQHF. The chain recombines TRBV27 with TRBJ1-5, with D tentatively TRBD1 (6 bases). CDR1 is MNHEY, CDR2 SMNVEV, per germline (reference sequence). The CDR3 is 13 residues long. V lost 8 bases and J lost 6, with 14 bases in between.

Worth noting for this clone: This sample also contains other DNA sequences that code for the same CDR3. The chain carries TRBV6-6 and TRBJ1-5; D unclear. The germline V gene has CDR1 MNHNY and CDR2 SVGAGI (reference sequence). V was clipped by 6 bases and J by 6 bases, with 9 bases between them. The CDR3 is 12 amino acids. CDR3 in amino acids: CASSRPGQPQHF. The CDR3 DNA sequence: TGTGCCAGCAGCCGGCCGGGTCAGCCCCAGCATTTT.

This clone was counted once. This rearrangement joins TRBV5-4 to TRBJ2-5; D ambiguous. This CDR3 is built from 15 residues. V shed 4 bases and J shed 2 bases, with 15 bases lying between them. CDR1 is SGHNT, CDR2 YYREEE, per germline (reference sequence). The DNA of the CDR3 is TGTGCCAGCAGCAGGCAGGCCGTCAGACAAGAGACCCAGTACTTC. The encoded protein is CASSRQAVRQETQYF.

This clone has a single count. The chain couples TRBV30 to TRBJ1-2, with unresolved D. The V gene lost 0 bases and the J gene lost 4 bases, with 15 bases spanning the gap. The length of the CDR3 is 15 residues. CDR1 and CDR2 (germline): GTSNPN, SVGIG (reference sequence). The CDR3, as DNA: TGTGCCTGGAGTGTACTCCCAGGAGGGAGCTATGGCTACACCTTC. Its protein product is CAWSVLPGGSYGYTF.

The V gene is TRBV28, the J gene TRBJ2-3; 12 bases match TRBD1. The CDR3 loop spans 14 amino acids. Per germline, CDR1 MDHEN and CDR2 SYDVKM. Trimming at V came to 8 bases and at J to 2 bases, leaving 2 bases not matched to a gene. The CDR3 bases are TGTGCCAGCGGGACAGGGGGCGACACAGATACGCAGTATTTT. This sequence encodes CASGTGGDTDTQYF.

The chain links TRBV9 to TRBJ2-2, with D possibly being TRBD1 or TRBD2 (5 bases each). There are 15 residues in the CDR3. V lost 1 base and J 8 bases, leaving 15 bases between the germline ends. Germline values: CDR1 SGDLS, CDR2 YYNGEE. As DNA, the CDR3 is TGTGCCAGCAGCGTAAGGGGAGAGAGAGCGGGGGAGCTGTTTTTT. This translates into CASSVRGERAGELFF.